This is a list of T cell receptor beta chains from one sample in a study of long-term antiretroviral therapy in people with HIV. Generated by immunoSEQ multiplex PCR, the TCRdb table keeps only in-frame clones and is missing some. The table lists about 24,000 clones, roughly 86% of them singletons. This specimen consisted of unsorted PBMCs, obtained 4.4 years after starting antiretroviral therapy. Source of these receptors: a man aged 30 to 45 with HIV. CDR3s include the opening cysteine and the closing phenylalanine or tryptophan. D genes are given only for firm matches. Clone size is shown for a subset of rows, as once, few, many or a class of expanded clone.

CDR3 protein	CDR3 DNA	CDR3 length	J gene	D gene	V gene	clone size
CASSPGPWTITGELFF	TGTGCCAGCAGTCCGGGGCCCTGGACCATAACCGGGGAGCTGTTTTTT	16	TRBJ2-2	NA	TRBV27	NA
CASSPRTGSSNQPQHF	TGCGCCAGCAGCCCTCGGACAGGGAGTAGCAATCAGCCCCAGCATTTT	16	TRBJ1-5	TRBD1	TRBV5-1	NA
CASLDSPRGSNQPQHF	TGTGCCAGTCTTGATTCTCCTAGGGGTAGCAATCAGCCCCAGCATTTT	16	TRBJ1-5	NA	TRBV19	NA
CASSMGQGATGELFF	TGTGCCAGTAGTATGGGACAGGGGGCCACCGGGGAGCTGTTTTTT	15	TRBJ2-2	TRBD1	TRBV19	NA
CASSLVLAETQYF	TGTGCCAGCAGCTTAGTGCTGGCAGAGACCCAGTACTTC	13	TRBJ2-5	NA	TRBV7-8	NA
CASSLAETDTQYF	TGCGCCAGCAGCTTGGCCGAAACAGATACGCAGTATTTT	13	TRBJ2-3	NA	TRBV5-1	once
CASSSASGYEQYF	TGTGCCAGTAGTTCGGCTAGCGGCTACGAGCAGTACTTC	13	TRBJ2-7	TRBD2	TRBV19	NA
CAISGGLAKPSYEQYF	TGTGCCATCAGTGGGGGACTAGCGAAACCCTCCTACGAGCAGTACTTC	16	TRBJ2-7	TRBD2	TRBV10-3	NA
CASSGDRGIPNSPLHF	TGTGCCAGCAGCGGGGACAGGGGTATACCTAATTCACCCCTCCACTTT	16	TRBJ1-6	TRBD1	TRBV5-6	NA
CASSLDRTIYEQYF	TGCGCCAGCAGCCTGGACAGGACGATCTACGAGCAGTACTTC	14	TRBJ2-7	TRBD1	TRBV4-3	once
CATSRDRMDPYEQYF	TGTGCCACCAGCAGAGACCGAATGGACCCCTACGAGCAGTACTTC	15	TRBJ2-7	NA	TRBV15	NA
CASSPPHDRENQETQYF	TGTGCCAGCAGTCCCCCCCACGACCGGGAAAACCAAGAGACCCAGTACTTC	17	TRBJ2-5	NA	TRBV28	NA
CASSLTGTGGFGEAFF	TGCGCCAGCAGCTTAACCGGGACAGGGGGGTTCGGTGAAGCTTTCTTT	16	TRBJ1-1	TRBD1	TRBV4-1	NA
CASPGGGGPREQFF	TGTGCCAGCCCCGGAGGGGGAGGGCCGCGTGAGCAGTTCTTC	14	TRBJ2-1	NA	TRBV6-1	once
CASSTRGIDSYEQYF	TGCGCCAGCAGCACTAGGGGGATAGACTCTTACGAGCAGTACTTC	15	TRBJ2-7	NA	TRBV5-1	NA
CASSAGGAIYGYTF	TGTGCCAGCAGCGCAGGGGGTGCTATCTATGGCTACACCTTC	14	TRBJ1-2	TRBD1	TRBV9	NA
CASSLLYGRPGPNQPQHF	TGTGCCAGCAGTCTCCTATATGGGAGGCCGGGCCCCAATCAGCCCCAGCATTTT	18	TRBJ1-5	NA	TRBV28	NA
CASSSSSSYEQYF	TGTGCCAGCAGCTCGAGTAGCTCCTACGAGCAGTACTTC	13	TRBJ2-7	NA	TRBV5-4	NA
CASSLESLGPEKLFF	TGTGCCAGCAGCTTAGAGAGCCTTGGGCCTGAAAAACTGTTTTTT	15	TRBJ1-4	NA	TRBV7-8	NA
CASNTGTGRNEQYF	TGTGCCAGCAATACCGGGACAGGGAGGAACGAGCAGTACTTC	14	TRBJ2-7	TRBD1	TRBV7-9	NA
CASSDLGQGSDNQPQHF	TGTGCCAGCAGTGACCTGGGACAGGGATCCGACAATCAGCCCCAGCATTTT	17	TRBJ1-5	TRBD1	TRBV2	NA
CASSPGVLTYNEQFF	TGTGCCAGTAGTCCAGGGGTTCTCACCTACAATGAGCAGTTCTTC	15	TRBJ2-1	NA	TRBV19	NA
CASSLTYQGRNTEAFF	TGTGCCAGCAGCTTAACTTACCAGGGGAGGAACACTGAAGCTTTCTTT	16	TRBJ1-1	NA	TRBV7-3	NA
CASSQKDEGSSYNEQFF	TGTGCCAGCAGCCAAAAGGATGAGGGGAGCTCCTACAATGAGCAGTTCTTC	17	TRBJ2-1	NA	TRBV16	few
CASRRGSSTDTQYF	TGTGCCAGCAGACGCGGGAGTAGCACAGATACGCAGTATTTT	14	TRBJ2-3	TRBD2	TRBV5-4	NA
CASTGGELFF	TGTGCCAGCACGGGCGGGGAGCTGTTTTTT	10	TRBJ2-2	NA	TRBV6-1	few
CASSLSGRKGGPTDTQYF	TGTGCCAGCAGCTTGAGCGGGAGGAAAGGGGGGCCCACAGATACGCAGTATTTT	18	TRBJ2-3	TRBD2	TRBV7-9	NA
CASRLEPSEQYF	TGTGCCAGCAGGTTGGAGCCGTCCGAGCAGTACTTC	12	TRBJ2-7	NA	TRBV7-8	NA
CASSIVESYEQYF	TGTGCCAGCAGCATCGTAGAGTCCTACGAGCAGTACTTC	13	TRBJ2-7	NA	TRBV7-8	NA
CASSLTPSYEQYF	TGCGCCAGCAGCCTCACTCCGTCGTACGAGCAGTACTTC	13	TRBJ2-7	NA	TRBV5-1	NA
CASSPPGQGEDQPQHF	TGTGCCAGCTCACCACCGGGACAGGGCGAAGATCAGCCCCAGCATTTT	16	TRBJ1-5	TRBD1	TRBV18	NA
CASSGLDRDQPQHF	TGTGCCAGCTCGGGCCTGGACCGAGATCAGCCCCAGCATTTT	14	TRBJ1-5	NA	TRBV18	NA
CASSGLGGGSYEQYF	TGTGCCAGCAGCGGGCTGGGTGGGGGGAGCTACGAGCAGTACTTC	15	TRBJ2-7	NA	TRBV11-2	NA
CASTPNGKPNTGELFF	TGTGCCAGCACCCCCAACGGAAAGCCGAACACCGGGGAGCTGTTTTTT	16	TRBJ2-2	NA	TRBV25-1	NA
CAISERQGVGWGYEQYF	TGTGCCATCAGTGAAAGGCAGGGGGTAGGCTGGGGTTACGAGCAGTACTTC	17	TRBJ2-7	TRBD1	TRBV10-3	NA
CAISESQMGAGVYEQYF	TGTGCCATCAGTGAGTCTCAAATGGGCGCTGGGGTCTACGAGCAGTACTTC	17	TRBJ2-7	NA	TRBV10-3	NA
CASSQDRGGPEAFF	TGTGCCAGCAGCCAAGACAGGGGGGGCCCTGAAGCTTTCTTT	14	TRBJ1-1	TRBD1	TRBV4-2	NA
CASSLGGLNYNEQFF	TGTGCCAGCAGCTTAGGAGGACTCAACTACAATGAGCAGTTCTTC	15	TRBJ2-1	NA	TRBV11-3	NA
CASSLSVEGANVLTF	TGTGCCAGCAGTTTATCCGTGGAAGGGGCCAACGTCCTGACTTTC	15	TRBJ2-6	NA	TRBV27	NA